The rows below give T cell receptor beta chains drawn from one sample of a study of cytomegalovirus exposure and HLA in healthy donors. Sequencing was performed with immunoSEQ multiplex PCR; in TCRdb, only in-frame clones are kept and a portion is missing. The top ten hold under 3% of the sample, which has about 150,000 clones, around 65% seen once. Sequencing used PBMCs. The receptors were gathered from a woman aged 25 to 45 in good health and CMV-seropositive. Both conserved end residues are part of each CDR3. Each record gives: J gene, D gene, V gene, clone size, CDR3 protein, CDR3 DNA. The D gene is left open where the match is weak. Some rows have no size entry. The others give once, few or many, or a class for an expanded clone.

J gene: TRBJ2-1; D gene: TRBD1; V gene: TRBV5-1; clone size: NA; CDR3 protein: CASSLWTGRNEQFF; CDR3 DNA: TGCGCCAGCAGCTTATGGACAGGGAGAAATGAGCAGTTCTTC
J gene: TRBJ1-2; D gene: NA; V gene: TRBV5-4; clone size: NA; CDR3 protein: CASSLVGQGRGYTF; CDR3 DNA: TGTGCCAGCAGCCTGGTGGGGCAGGGGCGAGGCTACACCTTC
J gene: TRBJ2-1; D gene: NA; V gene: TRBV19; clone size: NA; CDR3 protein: CASSSLYGSSYNEQFF; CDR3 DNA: TGTGCCAGTAGTTCCCTCTACGGGAGCTCCTACAATGAGCAGTTCTTC
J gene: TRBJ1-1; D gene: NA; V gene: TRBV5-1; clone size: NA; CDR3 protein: CASSLSFLFGGTTEAFF; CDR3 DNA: TGCGCCAGCAGCTTGTCTTTTCTTTTCGGGGGGACCACTGAAGCTTTCTTT
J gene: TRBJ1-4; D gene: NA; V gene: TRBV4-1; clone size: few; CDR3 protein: CASSQGVEKLFF; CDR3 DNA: TGCGCCAGCAGCCAAGGAGTGGAAAAACTGTTTTTT
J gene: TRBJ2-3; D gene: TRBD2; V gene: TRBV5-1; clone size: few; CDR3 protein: CASRRTSGQSTQYF; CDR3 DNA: TGCGCCAGCAGGCGGACTAGCGGTCAGTCGACGCAGTATTTT
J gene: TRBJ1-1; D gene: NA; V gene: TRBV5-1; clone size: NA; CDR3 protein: CASSYPLTGNTEAFF; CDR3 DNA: TGCGCCAGCAGCTACCCATTGACAGGGAACACTGAAGCTTTCTTT
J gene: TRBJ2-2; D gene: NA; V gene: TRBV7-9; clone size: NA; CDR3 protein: CASSLVGSGTGELFF; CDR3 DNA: TGTGCCAGCAGCTTAGTAGGGTCGGGGACCGGGGAGCTGTTTTTT
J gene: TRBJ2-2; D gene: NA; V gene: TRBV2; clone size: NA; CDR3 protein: CASSSERVNTGELFF; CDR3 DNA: TGTGCCAGCAGTTCGGAGCGGGTGAACACCGGGGAGCTGTTTTTT
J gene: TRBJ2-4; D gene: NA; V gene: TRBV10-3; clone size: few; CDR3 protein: CAIRDPPGNIQYF; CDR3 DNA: TGTGCCATCAGGGACCCCCCAGGGAACATTCAGTACTTC
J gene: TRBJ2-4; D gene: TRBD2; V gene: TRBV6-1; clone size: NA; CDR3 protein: CASSEWVGTSGKGNIQYF; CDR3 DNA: TGTGCCAGCAGTGAATGGGTAGGGACTAGCGGGAAAGGAAACATTCAGTACTTC
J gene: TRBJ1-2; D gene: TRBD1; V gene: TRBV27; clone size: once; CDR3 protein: CASRQQGKDGYTF; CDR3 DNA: TGTGCCAGCAGACAACAGGGGAAAGATGGCTACACCTTC
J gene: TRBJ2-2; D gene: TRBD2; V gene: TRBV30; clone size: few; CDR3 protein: CAWSFSGGAEGELFF; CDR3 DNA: TGTGCCTGGAGTTTCAGCGGGGGGGCAGAAGGGGAGCTGTTTTTT
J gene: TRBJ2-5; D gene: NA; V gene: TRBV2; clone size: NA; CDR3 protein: CASSVEREETQYF; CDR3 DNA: TGTGCCAGCAGTGTTGAGAGGGAGGAGACCCAGTACTTC
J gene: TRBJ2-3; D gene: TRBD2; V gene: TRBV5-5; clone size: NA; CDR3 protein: CASSFLAGATDTQYF; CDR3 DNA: TGTGCCAGCAGCTTTCTAGCGGGAGCCACAGATACGCAGTATTTT
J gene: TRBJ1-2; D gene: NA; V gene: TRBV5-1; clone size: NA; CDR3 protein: CASSRDTTYGYTF; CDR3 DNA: TGCGCCAGCAGCCGGGACACGACGTATGGCTACACCTTC
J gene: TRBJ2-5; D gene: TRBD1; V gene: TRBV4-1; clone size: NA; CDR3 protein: CASSPRSTGGQETQYF; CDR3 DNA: TGCGCCAGCAGCCCGAGATCTACAGGGGGCCAAGAGACCCAGTACTTC
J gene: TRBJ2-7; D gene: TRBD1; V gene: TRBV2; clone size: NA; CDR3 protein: CASAPRTGGTYEQYF; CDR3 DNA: TGTGCCAGCGCACCAAGGACAGGGGGTACCTACGAGCAGTACTTC
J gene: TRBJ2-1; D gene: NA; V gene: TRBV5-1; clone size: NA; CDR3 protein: CASSLAFGVRFF; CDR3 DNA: TGCGCCAGCAGCTTGGCGTTCGGGGTTAGATTCTTC
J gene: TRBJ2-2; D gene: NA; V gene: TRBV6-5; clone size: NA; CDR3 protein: CASRLQGVHGELFF; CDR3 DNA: TGTGCCAGCAGGCTACAGGGCGTTCACGGGGAGCTGTTTTTT